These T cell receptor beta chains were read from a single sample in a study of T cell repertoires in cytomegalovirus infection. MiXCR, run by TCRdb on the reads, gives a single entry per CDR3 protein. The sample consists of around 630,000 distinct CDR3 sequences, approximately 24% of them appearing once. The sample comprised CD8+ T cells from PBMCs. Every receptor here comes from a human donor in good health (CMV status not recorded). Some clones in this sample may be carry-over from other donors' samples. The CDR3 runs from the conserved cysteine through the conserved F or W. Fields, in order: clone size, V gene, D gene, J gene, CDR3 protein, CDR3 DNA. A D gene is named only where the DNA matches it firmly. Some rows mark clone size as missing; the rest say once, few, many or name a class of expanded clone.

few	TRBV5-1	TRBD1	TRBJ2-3	CASSSLPGQGTDTQYF	TGCGCCAGCAGCTCCCTACCGGGACAGGGAACAGATACGCAGTATTTT
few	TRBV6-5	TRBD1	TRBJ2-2	CASSASPGQANTGELFF	TGTGCCAGCAGTGCCTCCCCGGGACAGGCGAACACCGGGGAGCTGTTTTTT
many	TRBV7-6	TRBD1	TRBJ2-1	CASSPSEGGPYNEQFF	TGTGCCAGCAGCCCCTCCGAAGGGGGCCCCTACAATGAGCAGTTCTTC
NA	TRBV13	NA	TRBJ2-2	CASSLEGPANTGELFF	TGTGCCAGCAGCTTAGAGGGGCCTGCGAACACCGGGGAGCTGTTTTTT
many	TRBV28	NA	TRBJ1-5	CASSLGVGALSNQPQHF	TGTGCCAGCAGTTTAGGGGTGGGGGCACTTAGCAATCAGCCCCAGCATTTT
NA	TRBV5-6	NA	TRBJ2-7	CASSPPFGNEQYF	TGTGCCAGCAGCCCCCCTTTTGGGAACGAGCAGTACTTC
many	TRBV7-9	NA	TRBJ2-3	CASSLIRARADTQYF	TGTGCCAGCAGCTTGATACGGGCTCGGGCAGATACGCAGTATTTT
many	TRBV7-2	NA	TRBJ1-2	CASSLDSVSNYGYTF	TGTGCCAGCAGCTTGGACAGCGTTTCGAACTATGGCTACACCTTC
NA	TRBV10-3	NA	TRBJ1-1	CAISRGIEAFF	TGTGCCATCAGCCGGGGAATTGAAGCTTTCTTT
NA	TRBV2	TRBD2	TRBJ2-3	CASSEGLAGRGTDTQYF	TGTGCCAGCAGTGAGGGACTAGCGGGGAGGGGCACAGATACGCAGTATTTT
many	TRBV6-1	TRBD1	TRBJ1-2	CASRTSTWTGRGYTF	TGTGCCAGCAGGACCTCTACCTGGACAGGGCGAGGCTACACCTTC
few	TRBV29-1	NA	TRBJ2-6	CSVEGGTGANVLTF	TGCAGCGTTGAAGGGGGAACGGGGGCCAACGTCCTGACTTTC
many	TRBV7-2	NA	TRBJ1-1	CASGRANTEAFF	TGTGCCAGCGGCAGGGCGAACACTGAAGCTTTCTTT
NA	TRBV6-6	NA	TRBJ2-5	CATTGSGTQYF	TGTGCCACCACAGGTTCAGGGACCCAGTACTTC
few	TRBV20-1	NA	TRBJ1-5	CSASGDFSNQPQHF	TGCAGTGCTAGTGGGGATTTCAGCAATCAGCCCCAGCATTTT
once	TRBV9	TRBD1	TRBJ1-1	CASSPADRGGTEAFF	TGTGCCAGCAGTCCGGCAGACAGGGGTGGTACTGAAGCTTTCTTT
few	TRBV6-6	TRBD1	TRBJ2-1	CASSMDRESDNEQFF	TGTGCCAGCAGCATGGACAGGGAGTCGGACAATGAGCAGTTCTTC
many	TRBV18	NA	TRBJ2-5	CASSPGQLSAGAKETQYF	TGTGCCAGCTCACCAGGACAGCTTTCGGCGGGGGCCAAAGAGACCCAGTACTTC
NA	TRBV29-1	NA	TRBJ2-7	CSVVTAPSYEQYF	TGCAGCGTTGTTACAGCCCCCTCCTACGAGCAGTACTTC
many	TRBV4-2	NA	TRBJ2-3	CASSPEQGGRTDTQYF	TGTGCCAGCAGCCCAGAGCAGGGGGGGCGGACAGATACGCAGTATTTT
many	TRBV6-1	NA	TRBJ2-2	CASSSDRAAGELFF	TGTGCCAGCAGTTCGGACCGAGCGGCCGGGGAGCTGTTTTTT
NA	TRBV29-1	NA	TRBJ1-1	CSVEEFKRTEAFF	TGCAGCGTTGAAGAATTCAAGAGGACTGAAGCTTTCTTT
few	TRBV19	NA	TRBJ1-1	CASSVVGKHTEAFF	TGTGCCAGTAGTGTAGTGGGCAAGCACACTGAAGCTTTCTTT
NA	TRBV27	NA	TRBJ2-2	CASRLSAGMNTGELFF	TGTGCCAGCCGACTCTCGGCGGGAATGAACACCGGGGAGCTGTTTTTT
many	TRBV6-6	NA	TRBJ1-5	CASSYGDYSNQPQHF	TGTGCCAGCAGTTATGGAGACTATAGCAATCAGCCCCAGCATTTT
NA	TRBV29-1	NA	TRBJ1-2	CSVEVSPDGYTF	TGCAGCGTTGAAGTGTCCCCGGACGGCTACACCTTC
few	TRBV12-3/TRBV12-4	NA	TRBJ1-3	CASTWGGTGNTIYF	TGTGCCAGCACCTGGGGGGGGACTGGAAACACCATATATTTT
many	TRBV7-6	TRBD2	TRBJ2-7	CASSLAPREGNEQYF	TGTGCCAGCAGCTTAGCCCCCAGGGAGGGGAACGAGCAGTACTTC
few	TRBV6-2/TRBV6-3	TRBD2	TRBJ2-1	CASSSGLEYNEQFF	TGTGCCAGCAGTTCGGGACTAGAGTACAATGAGCAGTTCTTC
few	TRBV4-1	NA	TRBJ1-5	CASSQGPSGQPQHF	TGCGCCAGCAGCCAAGGGCCTTCGGGTCAGCCCCAGCATTTT
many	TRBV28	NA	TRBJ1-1	CASSLRAMNTEAFF	TGTGCCAGCAGTTTGAGGGCTATGAACACTGAAGCTTTCTTT
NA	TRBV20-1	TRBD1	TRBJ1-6	CSARDRGSFTYNSPLHF	TGCAGTGCCCGGGACAGGGGCTCTTTCACGTATAATTCACCCCTCCACTTT